This T cell receptor (beta chain) was observed in a study of blood T cell repertoires in COVID-19. Across the whole study: Italy, Spain and the United States were the sources of the convalescent and acute COVID-19 samples.

Germline lookup yields CDR1 SGHTA and CDR2 FQGNSA. V was shortened by 5 bases and J by 13 bases, with 15 bases between the two germline ends. The length of the CDR3 is 13 residues. The table came from immunoSEQ multiplex PCR; TCRdb's copy has only in-frame clones and leaves some out. The table records 60,000 to 85,000 clones, 80% to 90% of them present only once. This clone was observed a single time. The genes are TRBV7-2 and TRBJ1-6; a weak D match, TRBD1 (6 bases). Sequencing was carried out using peripheral blood. The receptor was derived from a man between 65 and 80 years old with acute or convalescent COVID-19. The chain's CDR3 is CASSQLQGVPLHF. The CDR3 region has the DNA TGTGCCAGCAGCCAATTACAGGGAGTGCCCCTCCACTTT.